These T cell receptor beta chains were read from a single sample in a study of kidney transplant recipient with SARS-CoV-2 infection. TCRdb analysed the reads with MiXCR anew, one entry per CDR3 protein. The sample has some 220,000 distinct CDR3 sequences; under 35% are singletons. The sequencing here drew on a blood sample, taken at baseline and on roughly day 120 from a kidney transplant recipient. These receptors all come from a male patient between 25 and 40 years old who had COVID-19 and was a kidney transplant recipient. T cells may partly derive from the graft donor. CDR3s include the opening cysteine and the closing phenylalanine or tryptophan. A D gene is named only where the DNA matches it firmly. Expanded clones are given a class, and other clones once, few, many or no size at all.

TRBV6-1	NA	many	TRBJ1-5	TGTGCCAGCAGTGAAGCGGGAGGAGGGAGTCAGCCCCAGCATTTT	CASSEAGGGSQPQHF
TRBV21-1	NA	many	TRBJ2-5	TGTGCCAGCAGAGGGGAGTGCTACACTTTCTCTGAGACCCAGTACTTC	CASRGECYTFSETQYF
TRBV7-4	NA	many	TRBJ1-2	TGTGCCAGCAGCCGGGGATGTTCAGCTCGAAAGACCTATGGCTACACCTTC	CASSRGCSARKTYGYTF
TRBV20-1	TRBD1	many	TRBJ1-2	TGCAGTGCTAGCCTAGGGGGCGTCATGGCTGGCTACACCTTC	CSASLGGVMAGYTF
TRBV19	TRBD1	many	TRBJ2-5	TGTGCCAGTAGTAGAGGGACAGGGTTGGAGACCCAGTACTTC	CASSRGTGLETQYF
TRBV4-2	NA	many	TRBJ1-1	TGTGCCAGCAGCCAAAACTCGGGACTCCTTAACACTGAAGCTTTCTTT	CASSQNSGLLNTEAFF
TRBV16	NA	many	TRBJ1-2	TGTGCCAGCAGCGATTGGACGGTCGTTAGAAAGACCTATGGCTACACCTTC	CASSDWTVVRKTYGYTF
TRBV20-1	NA	many	TRBJ2-2	TGCAGTGCTAGAGATTTCCAGCGAACCGGGGAGCTGTTTTTT	CSARDFQRTGELFF
TRBV18	TRBD2	many	TRBJ2-1	TGTGCCAGCTCTCCTCCACCCCTAGCGGGAGTAAACAATGAGCAGTTCTTC	CASSPPPLAGVNNEQFF
TRBV3-1	NA	NA	TRBJ1-1	TGTGCCAGCAGCCGCCCACGTCCCATTTCAATTCGCACTGTAGCTTTCTTT	CASSRPRPISIRTVAFF
TRBV6-6	NA	many	TRBJ1-1	TGTGCCAGCAGTTACCCTATGACACGCGTGGGGCCTGAAGCTTTCTTT	CASSYPMTRVGPEAFF
TRBV20-1	TRBD2	few	TRBJ2-5	TGCAGTGCTAGAGACCTCCTAACTAGCGGGGGTGGGGAGACCCAGTACTTC	CSARDLLTSGGGETQYF
TRBV6-4	NA	many	TRBJ1-2	TGTGCCAGCAGTCCAAGGTGCTCACACGGAAAGACCTATGGCTACACCTTC	CASSPRCSHGKTYGYTF
TRBV11-2	NA	many	TRBJ1-2	TGTGCCAGCAGCGTTACGGGAACAAGCAGAAAGACCTATGGCTACACCTTC	CASSVTGTSRKTYGYTF
TRBV28	TRBD2	many	TRBJ2-7	TGTGCCAGCAGTTTATGGCAGCGGGAAGGGCAGTACTTC	CASSLWQREGQYF
TRBV19	NA	many	TRBJ2-5	TGTGCCAGTAGTAGGCTCCCCCAAGAGACCCAGTACTTC	CASSRLPQETQYF
TRBV2	NA	many	TRBJ1-4	TGTGCCAGCAGTGAACTTCATAGTTGGGTCCGAGCTAATGAAAAACTGTTTTTT	CASSELHSWVRANEKLFF
TRBV5-5	TRBD1	NA	TRBJ1-4	TGTGCCAGCAGCGGACAGGGGGCCGTATACGAAAAACTGTTTTTT	CASSGQGAVYEKLFF
TRBV1	NA	NA	TRBJ2-6	TGCACCAGCAGTTGTCCTATTTGTGCACAAAGTCGGGCCAACGTCCTGACTTTC	CTSSCPICAQSRANVLTF
TRBV4-1	TRBD2	many	TRBJ2-5	TGCGCCAGCAGCCAAGAGATTTCTAGCGGAGGAGATGAGACCCAGTACTTC	CASSQEISSGGDETQYF
TRBV24-1	NA	few	TRBJ2-5	TGTGCCACCAGTGTGTCCGGAGGGATAGAGACCCAGTACTTC	CATSVSGGIETQYF
TRBV6-5	TRBD1	many	TRBJ1-2	TGTGCCAGCAGTTTGGGGACAGGGTCAGGCTACACCTTC	CASSLGTGSGYTF
TRBV5-1	NA	many	TRBJ1-2	TGCGCCAGCTATGTGGCATCGGTTCGAAAGACCTATGGCTACACCTTC	CASYVASVRKTYGYTF
TRBV7-8	NA	many	TRBJ1-2	TGTGCCAGCAGCTTAGACACGGCTAACTATGGCTACACCTTC	CASSLDTANYGYTF
TRBV3-1	NA	NA	TRBJ2-5	TGTGCCAACAGCGGCAGCAGTCCCATTTCTTTCTCTGAGACCCAGTACTTC	CANSGSSPISFSETQYF
TRBV6-5	NA	many	TRBJ2-7	TGTGCCAGCAGCTCCACCCGGAGGGGATCCTACGAGCAGTACTTC	CASSSTRRGSYEQYF
TRBV30	NA	many	TRBJ1-2	TGTGCCTGGGAGTGGGTGCGTTATAGAAAGACCTATGGCTACACCTTC	CAWEWVRYRKTYGYTF
TRBV11-2	NA	many	TRBJ1-4	TGTGCCAGCAGCTTAGTAGCATGGGATGAAAAACTGTTTTTT	CASSLVAWDEKLFF
TRBV6-5	NA	many	TRBJ1-2	TGTGCCAGCAGTCGCTCACGCTCTATGCGAAAGACCTATGGCTACACCTTC	CASSRSRSMRKTYGYTF
TRBV5-1	NA	many	TRBJ1-2	TGCGCCAGCAAGACAGGATCGGTTCGAAAGACCTATGGCTACACCTTC	CASKTGSVRKTYGYTF
TRBV5-4	TRBD1	many	TRBJ2-7	TGTGCCAGCAGCTTGCCGGGACAGCGCTACGAGCAGTACTTC	CASSLPGQRYEQYF